The next 4 T cell receptor beta chains were all read from a single sample in a study of cytomegalovirus exposure and HLA in healthy donors. The PCR contained 60 Vbeta and 13 Jbeta primers. The table came from immunoSEQ multiplex PCR; TCRdb's copy has only in-frame clones and leaves some out. The table lists approximately 150,000 clones, roughly three fifths of them singletons. Sequences were obtained from PBMCs. These receptors were obtained from a woman aged 55 to 70 in good health and CMV-seronegative.

V usage is TRBV10-3 and J usage is TRBJ1-2; D is possibly TRBD1 (6 bases). Trimming took 9 bases from V and 2 from J, leaving 13 bases between them. Germline CDR1 is ENHRY and CDR2 is SYGVKD. This CDR3 is built from 13 residues. CDR3: CAIASTGNYGYTF. For the CDR3, the DNA is TGTGCCATTGCCTCGACAGGAAACTATGGCTACACCTTC.

The V gene is TRBV7-8, the J gene TRBJ2-5, with unresolved D. V lost 4 bases, J lost 2 bases, and 2 bases lay in between. The CDR3 runs 11 residues. Germline lookup yields CDR1 SGHVS and CDR2 FQNEAQ. The DNA of the CDR3 is TGTGCCAGCAGCTCTCAAGAGACCCAGTACTTC. This translates into CASSSQETQYF.

The V call is TRBV4-3, the J call TRBJ2-1, with 10 bases that match TRBD2. CDR3 length: 18 residues. Germline loops: CDR1 LGHNA, CDR2 YSLEER. Trimming at V came to 0 bases and at J to 5 bases, leaving 10 bases not matched to a gene. CDR3 nucleotide sequence: TGCGCCAGCAGCCAAGATCTTTACGGACTAGCGGCAAACAATGAGCAGTTCTTC. Encoded protein: CASSQDLYGLAANNEQFF.

The chain is built from TRBV7-8 and TRBJ1-5, with D hard to call. V was pared by 0 bases and J by 4 bases, with 10 bases between. This CDR3 has 15 residues. Germline lookup yields CDR1 SGHVS and CDR2 FQNEAQ. CDR3 sequence: CASSLARGWNQPQHF. The CDR3 region has the DNA TGTGCCAGCAGCTTAGCTAGAGGGTGGAATCAGCCCCAGCATTTT.